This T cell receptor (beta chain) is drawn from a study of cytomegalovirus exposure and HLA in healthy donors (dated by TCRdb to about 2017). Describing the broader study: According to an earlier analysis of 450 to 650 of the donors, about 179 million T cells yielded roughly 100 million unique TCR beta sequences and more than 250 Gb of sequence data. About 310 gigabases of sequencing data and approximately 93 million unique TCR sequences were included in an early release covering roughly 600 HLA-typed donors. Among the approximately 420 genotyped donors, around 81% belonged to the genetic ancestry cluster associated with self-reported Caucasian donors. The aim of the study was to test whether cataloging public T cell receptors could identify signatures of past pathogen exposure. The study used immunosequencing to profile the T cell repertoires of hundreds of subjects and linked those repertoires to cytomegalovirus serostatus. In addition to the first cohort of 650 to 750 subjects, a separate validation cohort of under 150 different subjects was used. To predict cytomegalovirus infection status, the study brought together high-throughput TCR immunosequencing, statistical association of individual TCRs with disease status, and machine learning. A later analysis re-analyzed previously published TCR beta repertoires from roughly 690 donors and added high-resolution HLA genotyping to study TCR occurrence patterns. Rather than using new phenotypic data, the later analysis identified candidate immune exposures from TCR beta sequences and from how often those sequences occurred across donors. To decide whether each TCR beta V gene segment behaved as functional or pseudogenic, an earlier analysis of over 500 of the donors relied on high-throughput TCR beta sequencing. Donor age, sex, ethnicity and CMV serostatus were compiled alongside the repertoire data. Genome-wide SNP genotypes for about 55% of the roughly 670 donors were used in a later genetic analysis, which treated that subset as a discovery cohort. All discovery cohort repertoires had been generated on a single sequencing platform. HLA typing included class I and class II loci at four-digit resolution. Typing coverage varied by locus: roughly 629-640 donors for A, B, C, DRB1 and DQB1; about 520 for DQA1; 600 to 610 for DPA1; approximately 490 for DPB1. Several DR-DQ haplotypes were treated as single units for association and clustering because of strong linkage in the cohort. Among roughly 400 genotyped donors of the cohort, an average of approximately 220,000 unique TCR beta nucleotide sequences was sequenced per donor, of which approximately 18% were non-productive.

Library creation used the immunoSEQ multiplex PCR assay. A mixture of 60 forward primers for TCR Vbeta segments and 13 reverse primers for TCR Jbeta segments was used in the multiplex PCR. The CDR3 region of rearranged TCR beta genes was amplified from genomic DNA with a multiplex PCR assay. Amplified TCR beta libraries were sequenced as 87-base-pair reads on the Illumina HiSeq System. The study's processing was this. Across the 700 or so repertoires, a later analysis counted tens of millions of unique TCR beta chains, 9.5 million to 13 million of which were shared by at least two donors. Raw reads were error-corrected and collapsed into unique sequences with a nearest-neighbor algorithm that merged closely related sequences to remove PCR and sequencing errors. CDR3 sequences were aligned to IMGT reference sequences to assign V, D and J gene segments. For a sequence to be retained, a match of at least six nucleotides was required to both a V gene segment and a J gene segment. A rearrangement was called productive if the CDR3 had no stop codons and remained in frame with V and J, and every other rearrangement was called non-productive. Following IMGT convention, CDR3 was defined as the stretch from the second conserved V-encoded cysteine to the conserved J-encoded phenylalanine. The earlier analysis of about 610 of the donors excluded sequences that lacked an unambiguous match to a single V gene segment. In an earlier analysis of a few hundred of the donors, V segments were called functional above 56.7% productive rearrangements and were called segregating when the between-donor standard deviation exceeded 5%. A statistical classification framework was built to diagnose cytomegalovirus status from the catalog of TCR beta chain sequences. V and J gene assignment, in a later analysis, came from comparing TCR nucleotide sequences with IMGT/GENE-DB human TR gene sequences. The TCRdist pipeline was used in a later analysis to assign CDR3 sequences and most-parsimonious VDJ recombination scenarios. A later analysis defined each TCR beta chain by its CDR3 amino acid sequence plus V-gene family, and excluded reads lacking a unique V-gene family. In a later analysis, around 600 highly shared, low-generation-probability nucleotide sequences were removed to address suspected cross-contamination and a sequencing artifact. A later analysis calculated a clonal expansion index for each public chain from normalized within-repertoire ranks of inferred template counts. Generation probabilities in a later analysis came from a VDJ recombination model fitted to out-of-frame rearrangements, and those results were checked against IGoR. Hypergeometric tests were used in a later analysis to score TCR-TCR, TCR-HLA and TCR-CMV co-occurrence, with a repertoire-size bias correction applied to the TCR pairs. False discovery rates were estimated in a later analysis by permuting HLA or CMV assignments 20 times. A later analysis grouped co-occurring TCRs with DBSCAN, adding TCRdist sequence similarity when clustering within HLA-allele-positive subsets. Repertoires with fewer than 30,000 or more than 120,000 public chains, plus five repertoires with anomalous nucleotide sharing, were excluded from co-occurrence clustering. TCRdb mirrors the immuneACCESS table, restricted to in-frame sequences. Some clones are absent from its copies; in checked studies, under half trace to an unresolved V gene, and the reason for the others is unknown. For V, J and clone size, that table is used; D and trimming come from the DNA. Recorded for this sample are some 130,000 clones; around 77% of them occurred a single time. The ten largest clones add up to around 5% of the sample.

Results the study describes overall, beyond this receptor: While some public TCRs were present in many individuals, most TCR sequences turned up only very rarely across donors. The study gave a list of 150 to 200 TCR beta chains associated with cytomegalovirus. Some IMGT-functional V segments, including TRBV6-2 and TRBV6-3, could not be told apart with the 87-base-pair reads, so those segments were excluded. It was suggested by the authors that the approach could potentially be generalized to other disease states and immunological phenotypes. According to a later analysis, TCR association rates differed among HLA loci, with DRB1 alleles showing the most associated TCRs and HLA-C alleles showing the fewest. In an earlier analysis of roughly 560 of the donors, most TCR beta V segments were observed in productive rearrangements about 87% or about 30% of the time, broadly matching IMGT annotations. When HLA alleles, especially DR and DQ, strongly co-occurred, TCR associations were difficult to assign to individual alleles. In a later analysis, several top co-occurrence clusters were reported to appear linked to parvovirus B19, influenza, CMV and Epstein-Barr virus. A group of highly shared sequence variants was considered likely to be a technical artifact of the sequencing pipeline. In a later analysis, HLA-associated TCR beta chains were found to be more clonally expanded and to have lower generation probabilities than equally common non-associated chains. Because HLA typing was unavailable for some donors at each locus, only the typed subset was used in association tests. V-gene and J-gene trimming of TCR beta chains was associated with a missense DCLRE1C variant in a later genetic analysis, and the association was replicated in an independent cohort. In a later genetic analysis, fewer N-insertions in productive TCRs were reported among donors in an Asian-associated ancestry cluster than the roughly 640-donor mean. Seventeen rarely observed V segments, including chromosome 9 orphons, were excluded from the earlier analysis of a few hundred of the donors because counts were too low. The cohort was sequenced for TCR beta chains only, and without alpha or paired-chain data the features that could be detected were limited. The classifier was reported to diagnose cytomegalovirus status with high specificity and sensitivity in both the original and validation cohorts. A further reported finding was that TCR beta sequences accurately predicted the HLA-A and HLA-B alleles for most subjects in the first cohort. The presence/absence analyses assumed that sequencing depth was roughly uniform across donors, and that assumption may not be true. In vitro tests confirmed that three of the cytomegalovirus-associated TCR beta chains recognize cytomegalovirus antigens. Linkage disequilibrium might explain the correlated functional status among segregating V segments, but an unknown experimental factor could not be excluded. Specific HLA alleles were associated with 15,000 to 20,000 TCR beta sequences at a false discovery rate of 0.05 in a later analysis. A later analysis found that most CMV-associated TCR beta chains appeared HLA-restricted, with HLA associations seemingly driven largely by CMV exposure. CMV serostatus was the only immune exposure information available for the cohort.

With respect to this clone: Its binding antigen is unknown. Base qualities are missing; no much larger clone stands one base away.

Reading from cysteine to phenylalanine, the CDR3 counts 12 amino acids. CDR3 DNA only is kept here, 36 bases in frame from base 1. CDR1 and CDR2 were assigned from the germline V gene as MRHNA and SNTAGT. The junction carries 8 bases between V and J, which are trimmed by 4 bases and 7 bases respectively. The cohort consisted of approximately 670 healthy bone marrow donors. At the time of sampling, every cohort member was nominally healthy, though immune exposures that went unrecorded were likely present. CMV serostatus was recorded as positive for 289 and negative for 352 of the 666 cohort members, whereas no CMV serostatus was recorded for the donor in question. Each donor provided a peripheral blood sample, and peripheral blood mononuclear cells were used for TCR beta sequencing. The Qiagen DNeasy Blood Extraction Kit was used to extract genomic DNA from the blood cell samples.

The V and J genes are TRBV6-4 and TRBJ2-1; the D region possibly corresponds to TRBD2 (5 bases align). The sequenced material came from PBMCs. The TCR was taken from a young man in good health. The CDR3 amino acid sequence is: CASSGLPNEQFF. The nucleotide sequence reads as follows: TGTGCCAGCAGTGGACTACCGAATGAGCAGTTCTTC.